This T cell receptor beta chain was recovered during a study of T cell repertoires in cytomegalovirus infection. As regards this clonotype: Its antigen is as yet unknown.

Germline V gives CDR1 MGHRA, CDR2 YSYEKL. The CDR3 spans 15 residues. V gave up 4 bases and J gave up 5 bases; unmatched junction bases: 10. Via MiXCR, TCRdb re-called the reads, giving one row per CDR3 protein. The sample has 650,000 to 900,000 distinct CDR3 sequences; about 29% are singletons. This receptor was obtained from a human donor in good health (CMV status not recorded). Some clones in this sample may be carry-over from other donors' samples. The sequences come from cultured CD8+ T cells from PBMCs, collected from culture after CMV antigen stimulation. V gene TRBV4-1 combines with J gene TRBJ2-5; 7 bases align to TRBD1. The CDR3 bases are TGCGCCAGCAGCCCTCTCCAAACAGGGGAGGAGACCCAGTACTTC. This codes for CASSPLQTGEETQYF.